This is a list of T cell receptor beta chains from one sample in a study of T cell repertoires in cytomegalovirus infection. In TCRdb, the reads were re-called with MiXCR into one record per CDR3 protein. This table has 700,000 to 850,000 distinct CDR3 sequences, 32% appearing once. Their recognized antigens are unknown. This specimen was cultured CD8+ T cells from PBMCs, taken from culture after CMV antigen stimulation. Every receptor here comes from a human donor in good health (CMV status not recorded). Some clones in this sample may be carry-over from other donors' samples. CDR3s include the opening cysteine and the closing phenylalanine or tryptophan. D genes are given only for firm matches. For some rows the clone size is stated as once, few or many, or as a class when expanded; others skip it.

TRBD2,TRBJ2-4,-,TRBV27,CASSPGGGYQYF,TGTGCCAGCAGTCCCGGGGGGGGGTACCAGTACTTC
-,TRBJ2-1,many,TRBV6-5,CASSYSPRGTYNEQFF,TGTGCCAGCAGTTACAGTCCCAGGGGTACCTACAATGAGCAGTTCTTC
-,TRBJ2-2,-,TRBV7-9,CASSILQGIGELFF,TGTGCCAGCAGCATTTTACAGGGAATCGGGGAGCTGTTTTTT
-,TRBJ2-5,-,TRBV7-9,CASSLADEGRETQYF,TGTGCCAGCAGCTTAGCGGATGAGGGGAGGGAGACCCAGTACTTC
-,TRBJ2-5,few,TRBV12-3/TRBV12-4,CASSLKALRTETQYF,TGTGCCAGCAGTTTGAAGGCCCTAAGGACAGAGACCCAGTACTTC
TRBD2,TRBJ2-1,many,TRBV7-6,CASSPNGGSSYNEQFF,TGTGCCAGCAGCCCCAACGGGGGGAGCTCCTACAATGAGCAGTTCTTC
-,TRBJ2-3,few,TRBV6-1,CASSYVQGTDTQYF,TGTGCCAGCAGTTACGTGCAGGGTACAGATACGCAGTATTTT
-,TRBJ1-2,-,TRBV27,CASSLGGKPSGYTF,TGTGCCAGCAGTTTGGGCGGCAAACCTAGTGGCTACACCTTC
-,TRBJ1-5,few,TRBV6-2/TRBV6-3,CASRPMAVGSNQPQHF,TGTGCCAGCAGACCAATGGCCGTCGGTAGCAATCAGCCCCAGCATTTT
-,TRBJ1-1,-,TRBV25-1,CASTNRKGTVTEAFF,TGTGCCAGCACCAACAGAAAGGGGACGGTCACTGAAGCTTTCTTT
-,TRBJ1-2,-,TRBV10-3,CAISDGGEGYTF,TGTGCCATCAGTGACGGGGGAGAGGGCTACACCTTC
-,TRBJ1-2,-,TRBV12-3/TRBV12-4,CASSLAPRGSYGYTF,TGTGCCAGCAGTTTAGCGCCTCGGGGGAGCTATGGCTACACCTTC
TRBD1,TRBJ1-5,many,TRBV7-6,CASSLGDRYSNQPQHF,TGTGCCAGCAGCTTAGGGGACAGATATAGCAATCAGCCCCAGCATTTT